The entry that follows covers one T cell receptor (beta chain) sequence. Its antigen remains unknown. This record comes from a study of OX40 agonist ivuxolimab in advanced cancers. Study context: Prior anti-PD-1, anti-PD-L1 or anti-CTLA-4 therapy was allowed; around 40% had some. Study conclusions and caveats: Determination of antigen specificity was not performed for the expanded peripheral T cells. On average, a greater number of expanded clones characterised CD8+ T cells relative to CD4+.

V lost 7 bases to trimming and J lost 0 bases, with 12 bases between them. The germline V gene has CDR1 MNHNS and CDR2 SASEGT. The CDR3 extends over 15 amino acids. The timepoints at which blood was sampled were baseline, cycle 4 day 1, and cycle 7 day 1. Assay: immunoSEQ multiplex PCR; the TCRdb copy retains only in-frame clones and omits some. The sample consists of approximately 160,000 clones, roughly 94% of them appearing once. The sample was CD4+ or CD8+ T cells sorted from blood, taken in a trial of the OX40 agonist ivuxolimab. The clonotype comes from an adult with an advanced solid tumor such as melanoma, head and neck, liver or kidney cancer. The rearrangement joins TRBV6-1 to TRBJ2-2; D perhaps matches TRBD1 (5 bases). CDR3 nucleotide sequence: TGTGCCAGCAATCCTTGGACATCGAACACCGGGGAGCTGTTTTTT. Its translation: CASNPWTSNTGELFF.